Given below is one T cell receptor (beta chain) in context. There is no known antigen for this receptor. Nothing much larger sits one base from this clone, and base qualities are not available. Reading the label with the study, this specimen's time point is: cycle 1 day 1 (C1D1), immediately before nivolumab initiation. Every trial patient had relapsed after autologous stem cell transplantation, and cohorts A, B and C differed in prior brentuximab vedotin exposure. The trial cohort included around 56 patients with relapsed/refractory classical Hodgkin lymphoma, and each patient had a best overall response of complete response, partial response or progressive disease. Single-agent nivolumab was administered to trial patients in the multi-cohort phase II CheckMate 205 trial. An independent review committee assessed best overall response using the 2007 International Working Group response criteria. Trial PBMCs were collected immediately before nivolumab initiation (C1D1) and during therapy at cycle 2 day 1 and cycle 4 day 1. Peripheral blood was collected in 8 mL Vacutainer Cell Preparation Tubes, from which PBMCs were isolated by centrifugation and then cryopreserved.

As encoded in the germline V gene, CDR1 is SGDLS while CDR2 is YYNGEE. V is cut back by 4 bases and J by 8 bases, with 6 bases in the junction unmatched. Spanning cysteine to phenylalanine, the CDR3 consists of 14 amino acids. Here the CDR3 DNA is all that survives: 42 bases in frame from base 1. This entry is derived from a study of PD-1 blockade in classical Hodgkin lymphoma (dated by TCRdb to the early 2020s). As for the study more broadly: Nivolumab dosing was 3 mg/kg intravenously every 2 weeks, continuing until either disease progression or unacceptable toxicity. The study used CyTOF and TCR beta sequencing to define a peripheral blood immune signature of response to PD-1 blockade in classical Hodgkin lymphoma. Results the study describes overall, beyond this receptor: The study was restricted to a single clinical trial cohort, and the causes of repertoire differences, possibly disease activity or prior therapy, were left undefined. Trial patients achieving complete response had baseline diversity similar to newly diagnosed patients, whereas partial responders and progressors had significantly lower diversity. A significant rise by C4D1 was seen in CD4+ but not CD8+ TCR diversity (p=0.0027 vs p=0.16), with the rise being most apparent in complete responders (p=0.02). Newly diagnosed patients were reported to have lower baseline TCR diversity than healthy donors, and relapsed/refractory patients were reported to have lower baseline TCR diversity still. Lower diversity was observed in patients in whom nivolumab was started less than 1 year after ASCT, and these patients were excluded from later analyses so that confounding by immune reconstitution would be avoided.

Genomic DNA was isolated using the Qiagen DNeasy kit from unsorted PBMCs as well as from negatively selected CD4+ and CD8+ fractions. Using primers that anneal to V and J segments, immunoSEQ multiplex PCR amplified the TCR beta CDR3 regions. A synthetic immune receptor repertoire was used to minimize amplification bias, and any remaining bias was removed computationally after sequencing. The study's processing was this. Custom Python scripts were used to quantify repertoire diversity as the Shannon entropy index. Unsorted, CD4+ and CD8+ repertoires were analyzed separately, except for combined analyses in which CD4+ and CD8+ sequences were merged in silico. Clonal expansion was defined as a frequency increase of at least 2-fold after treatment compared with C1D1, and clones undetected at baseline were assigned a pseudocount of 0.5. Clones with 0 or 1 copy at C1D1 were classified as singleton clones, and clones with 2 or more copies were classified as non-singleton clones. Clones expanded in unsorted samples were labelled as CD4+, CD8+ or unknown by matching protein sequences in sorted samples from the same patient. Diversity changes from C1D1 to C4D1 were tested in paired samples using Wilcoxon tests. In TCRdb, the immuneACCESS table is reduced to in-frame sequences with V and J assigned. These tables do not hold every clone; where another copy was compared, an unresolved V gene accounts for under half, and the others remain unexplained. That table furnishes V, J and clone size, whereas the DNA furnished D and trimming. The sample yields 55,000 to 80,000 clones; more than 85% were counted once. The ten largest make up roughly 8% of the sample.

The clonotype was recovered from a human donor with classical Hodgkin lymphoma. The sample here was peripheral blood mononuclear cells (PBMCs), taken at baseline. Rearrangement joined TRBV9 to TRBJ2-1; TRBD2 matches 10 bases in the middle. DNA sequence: TGTGCCAGCAGCCTTAGCGGGGGGCGTGATGAGCAGTTCTTC. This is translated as CASSLSGGRDEQFF.